This entry lists 19 T cell receptor beta chains sequenced from one sample in a study of cytomegalovirus exposure and HLA in healthy donors. The PCR employed 60 Vbeta primers together with 13 Jbeta primers. Sequencing used immunoSEQ multiplex PCR; TCRdb keeps in-frame clones, though not all of them. The data contain roughly 200,000 clones, approximately 82% of them singletons. The source material was PBMCs. The origin of the receptors is a man aged 35 to 55 in good health and CMV-seropositive.

This clone has more than one count but fewer than ten. The chain uses TRBV6-9 and TRBJ1-1; D ambiguous. The CDR3 loop spans 16 amino acids. The germline V and J ends were trimmed by 2 bases and 3 bases, with 16 bases remaining between them. Germline assignment: CDR1 MNHGY and CDR2 SVAAGI. CDR3 nucleotides: TGTGCCAGCAGTTATGGGTTAACAGCTTTTCACACTGAAGCTTTCTTT. As protein: CASSYGLTAFHTEAFF.

The chain joins TRBV5-8 to TRBJ1-1; no firm D call. CDR3 length equals 12 residues. Germline CDR1 is SGHTS and CDR2 is YDEGEE. V lost 0 bases and J lost 6, with 6 bases in between. The CDR3 spells CASSLGAAEAFF. The CDR3 region has the DNA TGTGCCAGCAGCTTGGGCGCCGCTGAAGCTTTCTTT.

The CDR3 sequence: CASSKGLRDSRSYNQPQHF. CDR3 coding DNA: TGTGCCAGTAGTAAGGGCCTCCGGGACAGCCGAAGCTACAATCAGCCCCAGCATTTT. The chain couples TRBV19 to TRBJ1-5; 7 positions match TRBD1. The CDR3 spans 19 residues. Germline V gene data show CDR1 as LNHDA and CDR2 as SQIVND (reference sequence). V was clipped by 4 bases and J by 3 bases; unmatched bases: 18.

The rearrangement links TRBV4-3 to TRBJ2-1; a possible D gene is TRBD2 (5 bases). The length of the CDR3 is 17 residues. Germline CDR1 LGHNA, CDR2 YSLEER. Trimming stripped 0 bases from V and 0 bases from J, with 12 bases between. CDR3 amino acids: CASSQDGGFSSYNEQFF. DNA of the CDR3: TGCGCCAGCAGCCAAGATGGCGGGTTCAGCTCCTACAATGAGCAGTTCTTC.

The V call is TRBV5-1, the J call TRBJ1-1, with D perhaps TRBD1 (6 bases). Germline-derived CDR1 and CDR2 are SGHRS and YFSETQ. V was pared by 4 bases and J by 1 base, with 11 bases between. The CDR3 sequence is 14 residues long. In nucleotides, the CDR3 is TGCGCCAGCAGCGAATCGACAGGGAACACTGAAGCTTTCTTT. The encoded protein is CASSESTGNTEAFF.

CDR3: CASSLVGTGSQRGYTF. CDR3 DNA sequence: TGTGCCAGCAGCTTGGTCGGGACAGGGTCACAGAGGGGCTACACCTTC. This chain connects TRBV5-6 to TRBJ1-2; 9 positions match TRBD1. Germline loops: CDR1 SGHDT, CDR2 YYEEEE. V lost 0 bases, J lost 8 bases, and 11 bases stayed unmatched. This CDR3 has 16 amino acids.

The V and J genes are TRBV7-8 and TRBJ2-4, with 8 nucleotides matching TRBD1. This CDR3 spans 17 amino acids. The J segment lost 6 bases and the V segment lost 3 bases, leaving 13 bases of the junction unmatched. The germline CDR1 and CDR2 sequences are SGHVS and FQNEAQ. CDR3 bases: TGTGCCAGCAGCTTTCTTGCCGGGACAGGTGGTAGAAACATTCAGTACTTC. Protein product: CASSFLAGTGGRNIQYF.

The chain is built from TRBV28 and TRBJ1-1, with D possibly being TRBD1 (6 bases). CDR3 length: 12 amino acids. CDR1 and CDR2 (germline): MDHEN, SYDVKM. Trimming removed 7 bases from V and 12 bases from J, with 18 bases in between. This chain's CDR3 is CASTSGALRTFF. Written as DNA, the CDR3 is TGTGCCAGCACCTCAGGGGCGTTACGAACTTTCTTT.

This chain uses TRBV15 with TRBJ1-4; D is possibly TRBD1 (6 bases). The germline V gene has CDR1 LNHNV and CDR2 YYDKDF (reference sequence). Trimming left V 0 bases short and J 6 bases short, with 11 bases between. The CDR3 extends over 15 amino acids. CDR3: CATSRDARGDEKLFF. The CDR3 bases are TGTGCCACCAGCAGAGATGCCAGGGGTGATGAAAAACTGTTTTTT.

J is TRBJ1-2 and V is TRBV28; possible D gene TRBD1, 6 bases. This CDR3 comprises 13 residues. The germline CDR1 and CDR2 sequences are MDHEN and SYDVKM. Trimming cost V 3 bases and J 5 bases, with 10 bases left between them. The CDR3 reads CASSLDRGYGYTF. The CDR3 region has the DNA TGTGCCAGCAGTTTGGACAGAGGGTATGGCTACACCTTC.

The chain joins TRBV7-3 to TRBJ2-1, with TRBD2 matching 11 bases. Germline-derived CDR1 and CDR2 are SGHTA and FQGTGA. The CDR3 is 17 amino acids. J lost 2 bases, V lost 6 bases, and 9 bases had no gene match. Written as DNA, the CDR3 is TGTGCCAGCAGGCCAAGTACTAGCGGGAGCCCCTACAATGAGCAGTTCTTC. Translation gives CASRPSTSGSPYNEQFF. Full variable domain (rest looked up from reference TRBV7-3 and TRBJ2-1): GAGVSQTPSNKVTEKGKYVELRCDPISGHTALYWYRQSLGQGPEFLIYFQGTGAADDSGLPNDRFFAVRPEGSVSTLKIQRTERGDSAVYLCASRPSTSGSPYNEQFFGPGTRLTVL.

The rearrangement uses TRBV5-4 and TRBJ2-3, with 8 positions matching TRBD1. After removal of 4 bases from V and 0 bases from J, the junction contained 4 bases not matched to a gene. The germline V gene encodes CDR1 SGHNT and CDR2 YYREEE (reference sequence). The CDR3 covers 15 residues. CDR3 nucleotides: TGTGCCAGCAGCGGGGGACAGGCTAGCACAGATACGCAGTATTTT. The encoded protein is CASSGGQASTDTQYF. Full variable domain (remainder filled in from reference TRBV5-4 and TRBJ2-3): ETGVTQSPTHLIKTRGQQVTLRCSSQSGHNTVSWYQQALGQGPQFIFQYYREEENGRGNFPPRFSGLQFPNYSSELNVNALELDDSALYLCASSGGQASTDTQYFGPGTRLTVL.

The chain is built from TRBV5-1 and TRBJ2-5; maybe TRBD1 (6 bases). This CDR3 spans 16 amino acids. Trimming left V 0 bases short and J 3 bases short, with 15 bases between. CDR1 is SGHRS, CDR2 YFSETQ, per germline. The CDR3 sequence: CASSLGARGIEETQYF. The CDR3 DNA follows: TGCGCCAGCAGCTTGGGCGCCAGGGGAATTGAAGAGACCCAGTACTTC. The full variable domain, in which reference TRBV5-1 and TRBJ2-5 provide the parts outside the CDR3, is KAGVTQTPRYLIKTRGQQVTLSCSPISGHRSVSWYQQTPGQGLQFLFEYFSETQRNKGNFPGRFSGRQFSNSRSEMNVSTLELGDSALYLCASSLGARGIEETQYFGPGTRLLVL.

The V gene is TRBV18, the J gene TRBJ1-1, with TRBD1 as a possible D gene (5 bases). The germline V and J ends were trimmed by 0 bases and 2 bases, with 13 bases remaining between them. The CDR3 runs to 16 residues. Germline CDR1 KGHSH, CDR2 LQKENI. The CDR3 sequence: CASSPPGLGINTEAFF. The CDR3 DNA reads TGTGCCAGCTCACCACCGGGACTCGGAATCAACACTGAAGCTTTCTTT. Filled out from reference TRBV18 and TRBJ1-1, the complete variable domain reads NAGVMQNPRHLVRRRGQEARLRCSPMKGHSHVYWYRQLPEEGLKFMVYLQKENIIDESGMPKERFSAEFPKEGPSILRIQQVVRGDSAAYFCASSPPGLGINTEAFFGQGTRLTVV.

Concerning this clone: An end of the junction does not agree with germline; a read error may underlie this. V usage is TRBV7-9 and J usage is TRBJ1-2; D is uncertain. The CDR3 is 13 residues long. Per germline, CDR1 SEHNR and CDR2 FQNEAQ (reference sequence). The CDR3: CSSSLSQNYGYTF. The CDR3 coding sequence is TGTTCCAGCAGCCTCTCCCAGAACTATGGCTACACCTTC.

V and J are TRBV30 and TRBJ2-1; TRBD2 matches 10 bases. The V and J ends lost 0 bases and 8 bases, in that order; junction bases with no gene match: 10. The length of the CDR3 is 16 residues. Germline CDR1 reads GTSNPN; CDR2 reads SVGIG (reference sequence). In DNA form, the CDR3 reads TGTGCCTGGAGTGTTAATCTAGCGGGAGTAGGCCATGAGCAGTTCTTC. Encoded protein: CAWSVNLAGVGHEQFF.

This rearrangement joins TRBV9 to TRBJ2-2; the match to TRBD1 covers 7 bases. After removal of 3 bases from V and 0 bases from J, the junction contained 5 bases not matched to a gene. Germline CDR1 SGDLS, CDR2 YYNGEE. The CDR3 spans 16 residues. The CDR3 coding sequence is TGTGCCAGCAGCGCTTGGGGGACAGCGAACACCGGGGAGCTGTTTTTT. Residues: CASSAWGTANTGELFF.

The V and J genes are TRBV7-2 and TRBJ2-3, with 10 nucleotides matching TRBD2. After removal of 4 bases from V and 3 bases from J, the junction contained 1 base not matched to a gene. Germline CDR1 and CDR2: SGHTA and FQGNSA. This CDR3 is built from 14 residues. The chain's CDR3 is CASSSLAGTDTQYF. The CDR3 region has the DNA TGTGCCAGCAGCTCACTAGCGGGAACAGATACGCAGTATTTT. The entire variable domain, with the rest obtained from reference TRBV7-2 and TRBJ2-3, is as follows: GAGVSQSPSNKVTEKGKDVELRCDPISGHTALYWYRQSLGQGLEFLIYFQGNSAPDKSGLPSDRFSAERTGGSVSTLTIQRTQQEDSAVYLCASSSLAGTDTQYFGPGTRLTVL.

This chain joins TRBV19 and TRBJ1-2; TRBD1 matches at 7 bases. The CDR3 contains 13 residues. Germline V gene lookup returns CDR1 LNHDA and CDR2 SQIVND (reference sequence). V dropped 11 bases and J dropped 0; count of bases not matched to a gene: 6. DNA for the CDR3: TGTGCCTCGACAGGGACAGCTAACTATGGCTACACCTTC. This codes for CASTGTANYGYTF.